This TCR beta chain was identified in a study of cytomegalovirus exposure and HLA in healthy donors. Study results and limitations: From TCR beta sequences, most subjects' HLA-A and HLA-B alleles were reportedly predicted accurately.

PCR primers comprised 60 Vbeta and 13 Jbeta primers. In the authors' methods: Around 11 million shared chains were among the about 80 million unique TCR beta chains that a later analysis counted. Generated by immunoSEQ multiplex PCR, the TCRdb table keeps only in-frame clones and is missing some. D and trimming were read from the DNA, whereas the V and J calls and clone size are those reported in that table. This sample has 150,000 to 200,000 clones, with around three quarters found just once. V trimming: 4 bases; J trimming: 1 base; junction bases outside the gene matches: 6. CDR1 is MNHEY and CDR2 is SVGAGI in the germline V gene. The CDR3 runs 16 residues. This clone was seen just once. Antigen: not known.

V and J are TRBV6-5 and TRBJ2-3; 9 bases match TRBD1. The sequenced sample was PBMCs. This receptor was identified in a woman in her twenties or thirties in good health and CMV-seropositive. The CDR3: CASSSDRGRRTDTQYF. CDR3 in DNA: TGTGCCAGCAGTTCGGACAGGGGCCGTCGCACAGATACGCAGTATTTT.